The 17 T cell receptor beta chains below were found in one sample sequenced in a study of memory CD4+ T cells and cytomegalovirus serostatus. Profiled with immunoSEQ multiplex PCR; TCRdb holds only in-frame clones, not every one. Here the sample spans about 64,000 clones, around 77% being singletons. Single viable CD3+CD4+CD8-CD45RO+ cells were sorted as the memory CD4+ T cells. The sample taken for sequencing was memory CD4+ T cells from blood. These receptors were collected from an adult in good health and CMV-seronegative.

V usage is TRBV30 and J usage is TRBJ1-5, with D maybe TRBD1 (6 bases). Germline V gene sequence: CDR1 GTSNPN, CDR2 SVGIG (reference sequence). The CDR3 runs 17 residues. Trimming took off 2 bases at V and 1 base at J, with 18 bases between the two ends. The CDR3 loop is CAWSTFEHQGSNQPQHF. In DNA form, the CDR3 reads TGTGCCTGGAGTACTTTCGAACACCAGGGGAGCAATCAGCCCCAGCATTTT.

This chain connects TRBV2 to TRBJ2-1, with TRBD1 as a possible D gene (6 bases). CDR1 SNHLY and CDR2 FYNNEI come from the germline V gene. CDR3 size: 15 residues. V shed 6 bases and J shed 3 bases, with 15 bases lying between them. CDR3 residues: CASRWTELGYNEQFF. CDR3 DNA sequence: TGTGCCAGCAGGTGGACAGAACTAGGCTACAATGAGCAGTTCTTC.

The rearrangement uses TRBV9 and TRBJ2-7; either TRBD1 or TRBD2 may supply D (5 bases each). The CDR3 covers 16 residues. The germline V and J ends were trimmed by 0 bases and 2 bases, with 15 bases remaining between them. In germline, CDR1 is SGDLS, CDR2 YYNGEE. CDR3 sequence (DNA): TGTGCCAGCAGCGTAGCCAGGGACGGTAGAGCCTACGAGCAGTACTTC. Its translation: CASSVARDGRAYEQYF. Together with reference TRBV9 and TRBJ2-7, the CDR3 gives the full variable domain: DSGVTQTPKHLITATGQRVTLRCSPRSGDLSVYWYQQSLDQGLQFLIQYYNGEERAKGNILERFSAQQFPDLHSELNLSSLELGDSALYFCASSVARDGRAYEQYFGPGTRLTVT.

This clone showed up just a few times. V and J are TRBV30 and TRBJ2-1, with 7 bases lining up with TRBD2. Per the germline V gene, CDR1 is GTSNPN and CDR2 is SVGIG (reference sequence). The V and J ends lost 4 bases and 4 bases, in that order; junction bases with no gene match: 13. This CDR3 is built from 16 residues. Here the CDR3 reads CAWTKAAGTTYNEQFF. CDR3 sequence (DNA): TGTGCCTGGACAAAGGCGGCCGGGACTACTTACAATGAGCAGTTCTTC.

The rearrangement uses TRBV28 and TRBJ1-1; D is uncertain. From germline, CDR1 is MDHEN and CDR2 SYDVKM. This CDR3 is built from 14 residues. Trimming removed 8 bases from V and 2 bases from J, with 15 bases in between. The CDR3 region has the DNA TGTGCCAGCGTACCCCCGGGTGGAAACACTGAAGCTTTCTTT. Encoded protein: CASVPPGGNTEAFF.

The V and J genes are TRBV5-1 and TRBJ2-1; D remains ambiguous. The germline gives CDR1 SGHRS, CDR2 YFSETQ. The CDR3 has 16 amino acids. V gave up 5 bases and J gave up 6 bases, with 21 bases separating them. The CDR3 region is CASRYLFSDPGNEQFF. CDR3 bases: TGCGCCAGCAGGTATCTTTTTTCGGATCCCGGCAATGAGCAGTTCTTC.

The chain combines TRBV5-4 with TRBJ2-7, with 12 bases lining up with TRBD2. Germline loops: CDR1 SGHNT, CDR2 YYREEE (reference sequence). The length of the CDR3 is 14 residues. The J segment lost 7 bases and the V segment lost 4 bases, leaving 6 bases of the junction unmatched. In DNA, the CDR3 is TGTGCCAGCAGCCCTAGCGGGGGGGCCGTAGAGCAGTACTTC. It encodes CASSPSGGAVEQYF.

This clone has only a few counts. The V call is TRBV18, the J call TRBJ1-1; TRBD1 agrees at 7 bases. The CDR3 totals 13 residues. The ends lost 6 bases at V and 1 base at J; junction bases unmatched: 2. Germline V gives CDR1 KGHSH, CDR2 LQKENI. The CDR3 reads CASSGQKNTEAFF. The CDR3 nucleotides are TGTGCCAGCTCGGGACAGAAGAACACTGAAGCTTTCTTT.

This clone was seen only once. V is TRBV5-1 and J is TRBJ1-5, with 7 bases fitting TRBD1. The CDR3 runs 15 residues. V trimming: 4 bases; J trimming: 6 bases; junction bases outside the gene matches: 10. Germline V CDR1 and CDR2: SGHRS, YFSETQ. The CDR3 loop reads CASSPGEGAGQPQHF. CDR3 bases: TGCGCCAGCAGCCCGGGGGAGGGGGCCGGTCAGCCCCAGCATTTT.

V usage is TRBV27 and J usage is TRBJ1-3; perhaps TRBD1 as D (6 bases). V lost 5 bases, J lost 0 bases, and 11 bases lay in between. The CDR3 runs 15 residues. Germline V gene sequence: CDR1 MNHEY, CDR2 SMNVEV (reference sequence). DNA of the CDR3: TGTGCCAGCAGTCGGGGGGGCAGCTCTGGAAACACCATATATTTT. Translated, it gives CASSRGGSSGNTIYF.

This chain joins TRBV7-2 and TRBJ2-2; D is perhaps TRBD2 (5 bases). Germline V CDR1 and CDR2: SGHTA, FQGNSA. The CDR3 runs 12 residues. Trimming took off 5 bases at V and 6 bases at J, with 7 bases between the two ends. The CDR3 is CASSPLAGELFF. The CDR3 DNA sequence: TGTGCCAGCAGCCCACTAGCCGGGGAGCTGTTTTTT.

This clone has more than one count but fewer than ten. The J gene is TRBJ1-4, the V gene TRBV7-2; no firm D call. The CDR3 covers 14 residues. Germline values: CDR1 SGHTA, CDR2 FQGNSA. The V gene lost 1 base and the J gene lost 4 bases, with 7 bases spanning the gap. CDR3 sequence (DNA): TGTGCCAGCAGCTTAGGGTTAAGTAATGAAAAACTGTTTTTT. Translated, it gives CASSLGLSNEKLFF. The whole variable domain, remainder taken from reference TRBV7-2 and TRBJ1-4, is GAGVSQSPSNKVTEKGKDVELRCDPISGHTALYWYRQSLGQGLEFLIYFQGNSAPDKSGLPSDRFSAERTGGSVSTLTIQRTQQEDSAVYLCASSLGLSNEKLFFGSGTQLSVL.

The chain couples TRBV30 to TRBJ2-3, with D perhaps matching TRBD2 (5 bases). CDR1 and CDR2 from the germline V gene are GTSNPN and SVGIG (reference sequence). This CDR3 contains 18 residues. Trimming pared 2 bases from V and 2 bases from J, leaving 23 bases between. CDR3 DNA sequence: TGTGCCTGGAGTCGGGGTTGGGATCTCTATGGGGTCACAGATACGCAGTATTTT. Translating it yields CAWSRGWDLYGVTDTQYF.

This chain connects TRBV6-1 to TRBJ2-5, with TRBD2 identical over 7 bases. Germline assignment: CDR1 MNHNS and CDR2 SASEGT. This CDR3 is built from 17 residues. Trimming at V came to 2 bases and at J to 4 bases, leaving 13 bases not matched to a gene. The CDR3 DNA is TGTGCCAGCAGTGAAAGGCGCGGGGCGGGGGTTGGAGAGACCCAGTACTTC. Translation: CASSERRGAGVGETQYF.

In its sample, this clone was seen a few times. The chain has TRBV18 and TRBJ1-2; the D gene is possibly TRBD1 (6 bases). The germline V gene has CDR1 KGHSH and CDR2 LQKENI. V was clipped by 2 bases and J by 4 bases, with 14 bases between them. This CDR3 spans 15 amino acids. The CDR3 DNA is TGTGCCAGCTCACCATCGGAAAGGGGGACCTATGGCTACACCTTC. Residues: CASSPSERGTYGYTF.

This chain links TRBV28 with TRBJ1-3; TRBD1 agrees at 9 bases. This CDR3 has 15 residues. Germline loops: CDR1 MDHEN, CDR2 SYDVKM. The ends lost 8 bases at V and 4 bases at J; junction bases unmatched: 9. The CDR3 loop reads CASETGQGSGNTIYF. The CDR3 DNA reads as TGTGCCAGCGAGACGGGACAGGGATCCGGAAACACCATATATTTT.

This sequence joins TRBV5-6 and TRBJ1-4; TRBD1 is a possible D gene (5 bases). CDR3 length: 15 amino acids. Trimming removed 4 bases from V and 8 bases from J, with 18 bases in between. CDR1 and CDR2 from the germline V gene are SGHDT and YYEEEE. CDR3 in amino acids: CASSRRGIAIEKLFF. The CDR3, as DNA: TGTGCCAGCAGCCGTCGGGGGATAGCTATCGAAAAACTGTTTTTT.